This TCR beta chain appears in the sequencing data of a study of response to subunit inactivated influenza vaccine. Study results and caveats: It was the authors' suggestion that each seasonal influenza vaccination recruits few new T cells.

CDR3 size: 11 residues. V was cut by 7 bases and J by 7 bases, with 12 bases left in between. Germline lookup yields CDR1 SQVTM and CDR2 ANQGSEA. There are many counts of this clonotype. Its antigen is still unknown. MiXCR, applied by TCRdb to the RT-PCR reads, yields one record per CDR3 protein. The repertoire includes roughly 500,000 distinct CDR3 sequences, 25% of them detected once, and 1.5% to 2% sits in the top ten. The source was CD4+ T cells sorted from PBMCs, collected around 5 days after vaccination. The V call is TRBV29-1, the J call TRBJ2-3; D is possibly TRBD2 (5 bases). The receptor comes from a man aged 50 or older who received an inactivated influenza vaccine. The CDR3: CSGREGNTQYF. DNA for the CDR3: TGCAGCGGCCGTGAGGGAAATACGCAGTATTTT.